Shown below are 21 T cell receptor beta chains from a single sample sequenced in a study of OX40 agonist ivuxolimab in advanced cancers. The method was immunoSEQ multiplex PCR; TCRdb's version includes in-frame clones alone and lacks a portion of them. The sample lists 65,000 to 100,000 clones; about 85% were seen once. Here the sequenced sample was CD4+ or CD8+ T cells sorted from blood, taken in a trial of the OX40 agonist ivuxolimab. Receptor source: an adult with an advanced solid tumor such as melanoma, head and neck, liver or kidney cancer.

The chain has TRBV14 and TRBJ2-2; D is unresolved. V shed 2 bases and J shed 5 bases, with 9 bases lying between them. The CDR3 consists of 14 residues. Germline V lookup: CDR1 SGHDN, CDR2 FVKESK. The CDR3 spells CASSQRRWTGELFF. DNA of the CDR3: TGTGCCAGCAGCCAACGCAGGTGGACCGGGGAGCTGTTTTTT.

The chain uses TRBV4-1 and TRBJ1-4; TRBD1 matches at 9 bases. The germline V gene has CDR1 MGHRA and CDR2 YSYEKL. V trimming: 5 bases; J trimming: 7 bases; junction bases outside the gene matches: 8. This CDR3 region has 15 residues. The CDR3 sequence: CASSNFRDRAEKLFF. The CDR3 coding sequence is TGCGCCAGCAGCAACTTCCGGGACAGGGCTGAAAAACTGTTTTTT.

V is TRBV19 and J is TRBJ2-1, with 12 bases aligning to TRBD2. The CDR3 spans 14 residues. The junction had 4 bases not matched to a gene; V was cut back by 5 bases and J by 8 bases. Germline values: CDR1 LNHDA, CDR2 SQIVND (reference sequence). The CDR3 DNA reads TGTGCCAGTAGTCTGGGACTAGCGGGCTATGAGCAGTTCTTC. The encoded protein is CASSLGLAGYEQFF.

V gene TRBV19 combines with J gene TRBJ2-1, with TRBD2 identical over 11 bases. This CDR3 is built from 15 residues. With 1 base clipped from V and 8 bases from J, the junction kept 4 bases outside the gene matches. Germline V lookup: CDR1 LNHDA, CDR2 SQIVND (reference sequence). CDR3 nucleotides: TGTGCCAGTAGTATAGGTACTAGCGGGAGTGATGAGCAGTTCTTC. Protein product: CASSIGTSGSDEQFF.

The CDR3 DNA reads TGTGCCAGCAGTGCGGGTAGCTCCTACGAGCAGTACTTC. It encodes CASSAGSSYEQYF. The V and J genes are TRBV27 and TRBJ2-7; D perhaps matches TRBD2 (5 bases). The CDR3 contains 13 residues. Deletions cut 5 bases from V and 0 bases from J, with 8 bases between. Germline CDR1 is MNHEY and CDR2 is SMNVEV (reference sequence).

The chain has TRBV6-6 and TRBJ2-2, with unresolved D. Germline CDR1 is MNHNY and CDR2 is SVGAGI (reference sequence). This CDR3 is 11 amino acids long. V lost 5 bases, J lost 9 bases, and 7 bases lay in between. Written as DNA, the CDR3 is TGTGCCAGCAGTCTGGGCAGGGAGCTGTTTTTT. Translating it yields CASSLGRELFF.

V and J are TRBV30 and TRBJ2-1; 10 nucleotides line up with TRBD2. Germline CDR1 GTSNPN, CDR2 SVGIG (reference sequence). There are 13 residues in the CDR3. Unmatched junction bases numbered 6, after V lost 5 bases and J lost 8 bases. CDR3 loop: CAWASGSIYEQFF. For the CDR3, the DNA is TGTGCCTGGGCTAGCGGGAGTATATATGAGCAGTTCTTC.

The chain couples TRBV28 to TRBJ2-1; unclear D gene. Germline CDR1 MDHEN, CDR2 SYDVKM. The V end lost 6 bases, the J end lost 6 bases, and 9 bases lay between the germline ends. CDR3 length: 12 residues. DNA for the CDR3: TGTGCCAGCAGCAGGAGCATCAATGAGCAGTTCTTC. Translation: CASSRSINEQFF.

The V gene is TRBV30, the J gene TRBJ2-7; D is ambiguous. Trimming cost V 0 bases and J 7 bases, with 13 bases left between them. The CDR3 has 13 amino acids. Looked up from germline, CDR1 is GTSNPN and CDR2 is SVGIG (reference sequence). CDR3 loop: CAWSVERRGEQYF. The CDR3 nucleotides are TGTGCCTGGAGTGTAGAGCGCCGCGGAGAGCAGTACTTC.

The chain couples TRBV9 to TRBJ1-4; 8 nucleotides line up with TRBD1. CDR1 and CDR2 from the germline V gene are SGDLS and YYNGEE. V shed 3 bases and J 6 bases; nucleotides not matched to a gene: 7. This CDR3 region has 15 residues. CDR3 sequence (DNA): TGTGCCAGCAGCGGCCAGGGGGCTTGGGATGAAAAACTGTTTTTT. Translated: CASSGQGAWDEKLFF.

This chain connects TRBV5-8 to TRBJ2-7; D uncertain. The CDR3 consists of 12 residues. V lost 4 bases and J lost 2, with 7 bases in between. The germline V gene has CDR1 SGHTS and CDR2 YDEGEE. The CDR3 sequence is CASSPRTYEQYF. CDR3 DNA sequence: TGTGCCAGCAGCCCACGAACCTACGAGCAGTACTTC.

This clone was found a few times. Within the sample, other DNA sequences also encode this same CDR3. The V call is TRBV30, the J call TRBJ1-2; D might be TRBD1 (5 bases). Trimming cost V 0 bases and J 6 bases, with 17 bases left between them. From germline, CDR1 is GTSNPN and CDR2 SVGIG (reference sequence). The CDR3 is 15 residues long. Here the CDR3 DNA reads TGTGCCTGGAGTGTACGTAAGGGTTTGGGGCATGGCTACACCTTC. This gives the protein CAWSVRKGLGHGYTF.

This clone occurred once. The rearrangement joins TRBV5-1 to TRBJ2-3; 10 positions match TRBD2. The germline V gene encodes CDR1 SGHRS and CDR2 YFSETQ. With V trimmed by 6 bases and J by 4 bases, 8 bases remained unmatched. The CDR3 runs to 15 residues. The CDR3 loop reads CASNLAGVVSDTQYF. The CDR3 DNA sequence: TGCGCCAGCAACCTAGCGGGAGTGGTATCAGATACGCAGTATTTT.

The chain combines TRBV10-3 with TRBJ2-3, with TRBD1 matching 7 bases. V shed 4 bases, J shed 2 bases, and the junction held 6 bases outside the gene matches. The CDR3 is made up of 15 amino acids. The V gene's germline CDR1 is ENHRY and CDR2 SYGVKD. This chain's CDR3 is CAISAWDSSTDTQYF. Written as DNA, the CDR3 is TGTGCCATCAGTGCCTGGGACAGTTCCACAGATACGCAGTATTTT.

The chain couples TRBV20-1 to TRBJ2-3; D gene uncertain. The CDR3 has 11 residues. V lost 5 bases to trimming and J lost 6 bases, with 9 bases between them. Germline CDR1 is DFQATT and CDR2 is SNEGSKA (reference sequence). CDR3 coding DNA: TGCAGTGCTGCCCTGGGGGATACGCAGTATTTT. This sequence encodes CSAALGDTQYF.

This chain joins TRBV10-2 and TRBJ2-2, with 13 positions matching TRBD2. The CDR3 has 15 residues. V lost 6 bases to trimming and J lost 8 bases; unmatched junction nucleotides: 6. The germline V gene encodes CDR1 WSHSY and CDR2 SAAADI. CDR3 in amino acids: CASRTSGGDRGELFF. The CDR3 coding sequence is TGCGCCAGCAGAACTAGCGGGGGGGACAGGGGGGAGCTGTTTTTT.

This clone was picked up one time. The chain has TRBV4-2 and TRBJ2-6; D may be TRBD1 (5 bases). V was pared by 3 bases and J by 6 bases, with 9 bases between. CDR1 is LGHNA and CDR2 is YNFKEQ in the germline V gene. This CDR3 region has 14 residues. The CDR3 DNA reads TGTGCCAGCAGCCAGGGGCCCGAGGCCAACGTCCTGACTTTC. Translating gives CASSQGPEANVLTF.

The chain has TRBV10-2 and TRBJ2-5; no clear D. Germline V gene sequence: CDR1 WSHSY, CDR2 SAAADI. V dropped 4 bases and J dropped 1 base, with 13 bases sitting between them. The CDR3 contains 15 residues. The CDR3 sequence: CASSVAMPPQETQYF. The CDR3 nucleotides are TGCGCCAGCAGTGTGGCCATGCCTCCCCAAGAGACCCAGTACTTC.

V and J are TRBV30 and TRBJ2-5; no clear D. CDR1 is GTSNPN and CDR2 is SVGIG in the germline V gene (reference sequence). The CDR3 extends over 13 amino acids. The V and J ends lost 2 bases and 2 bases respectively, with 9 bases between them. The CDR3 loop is CAWSRSYQETQYF. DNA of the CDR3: TGTGCCTGGAGTAGAAGCTATCAAGAGACCCAGTACTTC.

CDR3 in DNA: TGTGCCACCAGCGTAGGAGGACAGGCCCACACTGAAGCTTTCTTT. It is translated as CATSVGGQAHTEAFF. The V call is TRBV15, the J call TRBJ1-1; 7 bases align to TRBD1. The CDR3 has 15 residues. J lost 3 bases, V lost 5 bases, and 9 bases had no gene match. The germline V gene encodes CDR1 LNHNV and CDR2 YYDKDF (reference sequence).

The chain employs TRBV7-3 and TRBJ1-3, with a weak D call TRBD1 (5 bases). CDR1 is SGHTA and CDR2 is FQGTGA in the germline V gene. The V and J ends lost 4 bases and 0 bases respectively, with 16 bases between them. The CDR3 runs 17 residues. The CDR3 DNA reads TGTGCCAGCAGCTGGGGAGAGGGGTTCCCCTCTGGAAACACCATATATTTT. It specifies CASSWGEGFPSGNTIYF.